This is a list of T cell receptor beta chains from one sample in a study of shared clonotypes between healthy human individuals. Clones were read by immunoSEQ multiplex PCR, and TCRdb kept only the in-frame ones, dropping some. The sample has some 2,100,000 clones, roughly 95% seen once; the top ten hold roughly 0.13%. The sample was naive CD4+ T cells sorted from blood. These receptors all come from a man aged 18 to 30 in good health. The CDR3 runs from the conserved cysteine through the conserved F or W. The D gene is left open where the match is weak. Clone size is given for some rows only: seen once, a few or many times, or a class if the clone is expanded.

>-|TRBV5-4|TRBJ1-4|-
TGTGCCAGCAGCCCTTCCCCGCAGGGCGGGAATGAAAAACTGTTTTTT
CASSPSPQGGNEKLFF
>-|TRBV13|TRBJ2-3|-
TGTGCCAGCAGCCCGGGAGACAGAAGCACAGATACGCAGTATTTT
CASSPGDRSTDTQYF
>-|TRBV30|TRBJ1-1|-
TGTGCCTGGAAAGACCAGACGAACACTGAAGCTTTCTTT
CAWKDQTNTEAFF
>-|TRBV4-1|TRBJ1-6|-
TGCGCCAGCAGCCAAGAGGACTCCTATAATTCACCCCTCCACTTT
CASSQEDSYNSPLHF
>-|TRBV9|TRBJ2-7|-
TGTGCCAGCAGCGTGAGACAGGGAGGAGGCGAGCAGTACTTC
CASSVRQGGGEQYF
>TRBD1|TRBV30|TRBJ1-6|-
TGTGCCTGGAGTGTTAGGACAGGGAATTCACCCCTCCACTTT
CAWSVRTGNSPLHF
>TRBD1|TRBV7-9|TRBJ2-6|-
TGTGCCAGCAGCTTATCGGAGGACAGGGTTAGCTCTGGGGCCAACGTCCTGACTTTC
CASSLSEDRVSSGANVLTF
>TRBD1|TRBV11-2|TRBJ1-5|-
TGTGCCAGCAGCCTTGGGGAGGGGGCAAATCAGCCCCAGCATTTT
CASSLGEGANQPQHF
>-|TRBV7-9|TRBJ2-7|-
TGTGCCAGCAGCTTAGACGGCCCCTACGAGCAGTACTTC
CASSLDGPYEQYF
>-|TRBV10-3|TRBJ2-2|-
TGTGCCATCAGTGGTCCCACCGGGGAGCTGTTTTTT
CAISGPTGELFF
>-|TRBV19|TRBJ2-7|-
TGTGCCAGTAGCCGGACCCCTACGAGCTCCTACGAGCAGTACTTC
CASSRTPTSSYEQYF
>-|TRBV5-8|TRBJ2-3|-
TGTGCCAGCAGTGTGACAGGTGAAAACACAGATACGCAGTATTTT
CASSVTGENTDTQYF
>-|TRBV19|TRBJ2-5|once
TGTGCCAGTAGTATAGGGAGTCACACCAAAGAGACCCAGTACTTC
CASSIGSHTKETQYF
>TRBD1|TRBV7-2|TRBJ2-7|-
TGTGCCAGCAGCTTAGCGGGACAGGGGGCGGGAGAGCAGTACTTC
CASSLAGQGAGEQYF
>-|TRBV10-3|TRBJ2-3|-
TGTGCCATCAGCGCGGGGAGAGGGGGATCTAGCACAGATACGCAGTATTTT
CAISAGRGGSSTDTQYF
>-|TRBV18|TRBJ2-3|-
TGTGCCAGCTCACCTCTCGGGACGGCGGTTACGCAGTATTTT
CASSPLGTAVTQYF
>TRBD2|TRBV27|TRBJ2-5|-
TGTGCCAGCAGTCCTAGCGGGTCGGAGACCCAGTACTTC
CASSPSGSETQYF
>TRBD1|TRBV9|TRBJ1-2|-
TGTGCCAGCAGCGGGACCATACAGGGGGCCAGGTATGGCTACACCTTC
CASSGTIQGARYGYTF
>-|TRBV2|TRBJ1-1|-
TGTGCCAGCAGTGGATCAGGGCCCCGGAACACTGAAGCTTTCTTT
CASSGSGPRNTEAFF
>TRBD2|TRBV6-5|TRBJ2-7|-
TGTGCCAGCATCCAAACTAGCGGGAGAAACGAGCAGTACTTC
CASIQTSGRNEQYF
>-|TRBV28|TRBJ1-5|-
TGTGCCAGCAGTTTAGAGTGGCAGCCCCAGCATTTT
CASSLEWQPQHF
>-|TRBV9|TRBJ2-3|-
TGTGCCAGCAGCGTTCGGTCCAGCACAGATACGCAGTATTTT
CASSVRSSTDTQYF
>-|TRBV6-1|TRBJ2-7|-
TGTGCCAGCAGTGAGGTTAAGACAGGAACCTACGAGCAGTACTTC
CASSEVKTGTYEQYF
>-|TRBV2|TRBJ2-7|-
TGTGCCAGCAGTGAAGAGGGACGAAAGGGATTC
CASSEEGRKGF
>-|TRBV6-5|TRBJ2-5|-
TGTGCCAGCAGTTTCAATGTCGGTGCGGAGACCCAGTACTTC
CASSFNVGAETQYF
>TRBD1|TRBV4-1|TRBJ1-2|-
TGCGCCAGCAGCCAGGGGGACAGGGGGCATGGTGGCTACACCTTC
CASSQGDRGHGGYTF
>-|TRBV10-3|TRBJ2-7|-
TGTGCCATCAGCTCGGGAATCCTAGACTCCTACGAGCAGTACTTC
CAISSGILDSYEQYF
>-|TRBV6-5|TRBJ2-7|-
TGTGCCAGCAGTAGATCCATGAGGACCTACGAGCAGTACTTC
CASSRSMRTYEQYF
>TRBD2|TRBV4-1|TRBJ2-3|-
TGCGCCAGCAGCCAGGGTGCGGGGGGGCCGGATACGCAGTATTTT
CASSQGAGGPDTQYF
>-|TRBV4-3|TRBJ2-7|-
TGCGCCAGCAGCCAAGATTTGGAGGCGAGCTACGAGCAGTACTTC
CASSQDLEASYEQYF
>-|TRBV6-5|TRBJ2-7|-
TGTGCCACCAACCGGGGCAGGGTAGAATACGAGCAGTACTTC
CATNRGRVEYEQYF
>-|TRBV4-3|TRBJ2-7|-
TGCGCCAGCAGCCAAGTGCCCAGCTACGAGCAGTACTTC
CASSQVPSYEQYF
>-|TRBV18|TRBJ1-2|-
TGTGCCAGCTCACCTCAAGGACCCTTCGCGGGCTACACCTTC
CASSPQGPFAGYTF
>TRBD2|TRBV15|TRBJ2-4|-
TGTGCCACCAGCAATCCTGGGACTAGCGGGAGGGCCGGGGTACCCAAAAACATTCAGTACTTC
CATSNPGTSGRAGVPKNIQYF
>TRBD1|TRBV25-1|TRBJ2-1|-
TGTGCCAGCAGTGAGCCCGGGACAGGGGTATACAATGAGCAGTTCTTC
CASSEPGTGVYNEQFF
>TRBD1|TRBV10-1|TRBJ2-7|-
TGCGCCAGCAGTGAGAACAGGGGATACGAGCAGTACTTC
CASSENRGYEQYF
>-|TRBV5-1|TRBJ1-1|-
TGCGCCAGCGGAAACGGCAAGGATGAAGCTTTCTTT
CASGNGKDEAFF
>TRBD1|TRBV6-5|TRBJ2-7|once
TGTGCCAGCAAACGTACACAGGGGACCGAGCAGTACTTC
CASKRTQGTEQYF
>TRBD1|TRBV6-5|TRBJ1-1|-
TGTGCCAGCAGTCAGACGACAGGGGGCCTGAGTGAAGCTTTCTTT
CASSQTTGGLSEAFF
>-|TRBV10-1|TRBJ1-1|-
TGCGCCAGCAGCACAGGGCTCGGAAACACTGAAGCTTTCTTT
CASSTGLGNTEAFF
>-|TRBV10-3|TRBJ1-1|few
TGTGCCATCAGTGAACAGGGAACGAGCACTGAAGCTTTCTTT
CAISEQGTSTEAFF
>TRBD1|TRBV15|TRBJ1-6|-
TGTGCCACCAGCAGAAGACAGGGAGATTCACCCCTCCACTTT
CATSRRQGDSPLHF
>-|TRBV6-1|TRBJ1-2|once
TGTGCCAGCAGTGAAGCGCTGAGCGGCTATGGCTACACCTTC
CASSEALSGYGYTF
>-|TRBV27|TRBJ2-3|-
TGTGCCAGCAGTTCACCCCCCACAAATACGCAGTATTTT
CASSSPPTNTQYF
>-|TRBV30|TRBJ2-3|-
TGTGCCTGGGAACAGGGCTCCACAGATACGCAGTATTTT
CAWEQGSTDTQYF
>-|TRBV29-1|TRBJ2-7|-
TGCAGCGTTGTCGAAGGTGAGCAGTACTTC
CSVVEGEQYF
>-|TRBV6-6|TRBJ1-1|-
TGTGCCAGCAGTTACGGAGGGGTGGGTTCAACTGAAGCTTTCTTT
CASSYGGVGSTEAFF
>TRBD1|TRBV5-1|TRBJ2-1|-
TGCGCCAGCAGCTTGGAACCGGGACAGGGATGGAATGAGCAGTTCTTC
CASSLEPGQGWNEQFF
>TRBD2|TRBV7-2|TRBJ2-7|few
TGTGCCAGCAGCTTACCTGGACTAGCCGCTTACGAGCAGTACTTC
CASSLPGLAAYEQYF
>TRBD2|TRBV6-1|TRBJ2-3|-
TGTGCCCTCCAGCCACCGGGGGGTTGGACAGATACGCAGTATTTT
CALQPPGGWTDTQYF
>TRBD1|TRBV5-1|TRBJ1-1|-
TGCGCCAGCAGCCCTACACCGGGACAGGGTAACACTGAAGCTTTCTTT
CASSPTPGQGNTEAFF
>TRBD2|TRBV10-2|TRBJ2-7|-
TGCGCCAGCAGTGAGTCGGGAGGGAGGGCCTACGAGCAGTACTTC
CASSESGGRAYEQYF
>-|TRBV18|TRBJ2-1|-
TGTGCCAGCTCACCAATGGAGGGCGGTGAGCAGTTCTTC
CASSPMEGGEQFF
>-|TRBV7-9|TRBJ1-4|-
TGTGCCAGCAGCTTAAACCCGACAAGCGAAAAACTGTTTTTT
CASSLNPTSEKLFF
>-|TRBV7-2|TRBJ1-2|-
TGTGCCAGCAGCTTCCTGGGTAACTATGGCTACACCTTC
CASSFLGNYGYTF